These T cell receptor beta chains were read from a single sample in a study of T cells in Graves' hyperthyroidism and ophthalmopathy. One entry per CDR3 protein, called by TCRdb with MiXCR from the multiplex PCR reads. There are a few hundred thousand distinct CDR3 sequences in the sample; 15% occur only once, and 32% lies in the top ten. Sequenced input: blood. These receptors all come from a woman aged 25 to 39 with Graves' hyperthyroidism. The CDR3 runs from the conserved cysteine through the conserved F or W. Each record gives: V gene, J gene, CDR3 protein.

V: TRBV7-3; J: TRBJ2-1; CDR3: CASAEWVANEQFF
V: TRBV6-2/TRBV6-3; J: TRBJ2-7; CDR3: CAAQGAGLGNEQYF
V: TRBV7-3; J: TRBJ2-1; CDR3: CASSPRGTSGSSYNEQFF
V: TRBV5-6; J: TRBJ2-1; CDR3: CASSLRVGGTYNEQFF
V: TRBV20-1; J: TRBJ2-5; CDR3: CSARPGLAVKETQYF
V: TRBV4-2; J: TRBJ2-5; CDR3: CASSQDGTSGQETQYF
V: TRBV29-1; J: TRBJ2-3; CDR3: CSVRGQRVGTDTQYF
V: TRBV30; J: TRBJ1-6; CDR3: CAWSGTYNSPLHF
V: TRBV5-6; J: TRBJ1-1; CDR3: CASSLLLNTEAFF
V: TRBV6-5; J: TRBJ2-7; CDR3: CASSYRPDSYEQYF
V: TRBV7-3; J: TRBJ2-2; CDR3: CASSKTRETGELFF
V: TRBV5-1; J: TRBJ2-6; CDR3: CASSLGPQGANVLTF
V: TRBV5-1; J: TRBJ2-1; CDR3: CASRRDNSYNEQFF
V: TRBV18; J: TRBJ1-1; CDR3: CASSPPRAGIMNTEAFF
V: TRBV4-1; J: TRBJ1-2; CDR3: CASSQGTGEIYGYTF